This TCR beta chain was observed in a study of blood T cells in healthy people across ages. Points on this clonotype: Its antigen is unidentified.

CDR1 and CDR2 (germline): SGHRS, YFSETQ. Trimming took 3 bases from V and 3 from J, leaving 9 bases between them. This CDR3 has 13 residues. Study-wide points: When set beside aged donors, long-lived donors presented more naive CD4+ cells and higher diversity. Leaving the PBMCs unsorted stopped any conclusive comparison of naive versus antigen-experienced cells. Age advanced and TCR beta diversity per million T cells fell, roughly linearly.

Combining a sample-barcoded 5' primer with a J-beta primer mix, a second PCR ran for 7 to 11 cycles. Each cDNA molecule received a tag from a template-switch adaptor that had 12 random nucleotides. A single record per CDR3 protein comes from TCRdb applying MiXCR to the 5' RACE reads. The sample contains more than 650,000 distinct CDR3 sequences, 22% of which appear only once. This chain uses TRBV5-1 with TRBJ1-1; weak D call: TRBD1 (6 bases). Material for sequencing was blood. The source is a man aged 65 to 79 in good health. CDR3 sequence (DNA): TGCGCCAGCAGCTATAGACAGGACACTGAAGCTTTCTTT. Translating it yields CASSYRQDTEAFF.